A selection of T cell receptor beta chains follows, all from one sample in a study of regulatory T cells in long-lasting Graves disease. TCRdb re-called the multiplex PCR reads with MiXCR, one entry per CDR3 protein. The sample lists a few hundred thousand distinct CDR3 sequences, roughly 12% occurring once. The data also belong to a second study, concerning T cells in Graves' hyperthyroidism and ophthalmopathy.

Source: peripheral blood mononuclear cells (PBMCs), taken at new diagnosis, from a patient treated with antithyroid drugs. The receptors here all came from a woman under 30 with Graves disease. The CDR3 runs from the conserved cysteine through the conserved F or W. Each record gives: CDR3 length, D gene, J gene, V gene, clone size, CDR3 protein, CDR3 DNA. A D gene is named only where the DNA matches it firmly. Clone size is not always given. Where it is, it says once, few, many or a class for expanded clones.

>13|TRBD1|TRBJ2-5|TRBV20-1|many
CSARGQSGETQYF
TGCAGTGCTAGGGGACAGAGTGGTGAGACCCAGTACTTC
>13|NA|TRBJ1-1|TRBV5-1|few
CASSGTGLAEAFF
TGCGCCAGCAGCGGGACGGGTCTCGCTGAAGCTTTCTTT
>18|TRBD2|TRBJ2-2|TRBV12-3/TRBV12-4|few
CASSSPRGRALNTGELFF
TGTGCCAGCAGTTCCCCAAGAGGGAGGGCCCTCAACACCGGGGAGCTGTTTTTT
>15|NA|TRBJ1-1|TRBV19|many
CASSIFGRMNTEAFF
TGTGCCAGTAGTATCTTTGGGAGAATGAACACTGAAGCTTTCTTT
>15|TRBD2|TRBJ2-2|TRBV15|NA
CATSRDPGGTGELFF
TGTGCCACCAGCAGAGATCCGGGAGGCACCGGGGAGCTGTTTTTT
>18|NA|TRBJ1-3|TRBV11-2|many
CASSLDPGPAVSGNTIYF
TGTGCCAGCAGCTTGGATCCGGGCCCCGCCGTCTCTGGAAACACCATATATTTT
>15|NA|TRBJ2-1|TRBV5-1|NA
CASSAGGAVYNEQFF
TGCGCCAGCAGCGCCGGAGGAGCGGTCTACAATGAGCAGTTCTTC
>17|TRBD2|TRBJ2-4|TRBV19|NA
CASSIAFRGGAKNIQYF
TGTGCCAGTAGTATAGCTTTTCGCGGGGGAGCCAAAAACATTCAGTACTTC
>13|NA|TRBJ1-1|TRBV11-2|many
CASSSLSGPEAFF
TGTGCCAGCAGCTCCCTCTCGGGGCCTGAAGCTTTCTTT
>16|TRBD2|TRBJ2-1|TRBV6-1|few
CASIMGLADVYNEQFF
TGTGCCAGCATCATGGGGCTAGCGGACGTCTACAATGAGCAGTTCTTC
>13|TRBD2|TRBJ2-1|TRBV29-1|many
CSEWGSGNNEQFF
TGCAGCGAATGGGGTAGCGGGAACAATGAGCAGTTCTTC
>15|TRBD2|TRBJ2-3|TRBV6-2/TRBV6-3|many
CASSSLERESDTQYF
TGTGCCAGCAGTTCTCTGGAGCGGGAGAGCGATACGCAGTATTTT
>16|TRBD1|TRBJ1-1|TRBV7-9|NA
CASSLGDRDWNTEAFF
TGTGCCAGCAGCTTAGGCGACAGGGACTGGAACACTGAAGCTTTCTTT
>16|TRBD2|TRBJ2-1|TRBV6-1|many
CASSPTIAGVSNEQFF
TGTGCCAGCAGTCCTACCATAGCGGGAGTTTCGAATGAGCAGTTCTTC
>14|NA|TRBJ1-1|TRBV11-1|few
CASSLGGPDTEAFF
TGTGCCAGCAGCTTAGGCGGACCGGACACTGAAGCTTTCTTT
>16|NA|TRBJ2-5|TRBV9|many
CASSADGTFYQETQYF
TGTGCCAGCAGCGCCGATGGGACATTCTACCAAGAGACCCAGTACTTC
>14|NA|TRBJ1-5|TRBV28|many
CASSLLVQGQPQHF
TGTGCCAGCAGTTTACTGGTACAGGGCCAGCCCCAGCATTTT
>15|NA|TRBJ1-6|TRBV28|many
CASSMVGHRNSPLHF
TGTGCCAGCAGTATGGTGGGGCATAGAAATTCACCCCTCCACTTT
>13|NA|TRBJ2-1|TRBV19|few
CASRGRSVSEQFF
TGTGCCAGTCGAGGCAGGTCGGTTTCGGAGCAGTTCTTC
>17|NA|TRBJ2-5|TRBV5-6|few
CASSLQLILDPQETQYF
TGTGCCAGCAGCTTACAACTTATTCTTGACCCACAAGAGACCCAGTACTTC
>15|TRBD2|TRBJ2-1|TRBV7-9|few
CASSAPGGTRSEQFF
TGTGCCAGCAGCGCACCCGGCGGGACTAGGAGTGAGCAGTTCTTC
>12|NA|TRBJ2-2|TRBV5-6|many
CASSWGAGELFF
TGTGCCAGCAGTTGGGGGGCCGGGGAGCTGTTTTTT
>15|NA|TRBJ1-6|TRBV6-1|few
CAAVTWSSYNSPLHF
TGTGCCGCCGTGACTTGGAGCTCCTATAATTCACCCCTCCACTTT
>14|NA|TRBJ2-7|TRBV19|many
CASSIQGIGYEQYF
TGTGCCAGTAGTATACAGGGGATCGGCTACGAGCAGTACTTC
>15|NA|TRBJ2-5|TRBV20-1|many
CSAPLSSRGEETQYF
TGCAGTGCTCCCCTATCGAGTAGGGGAGAAGAGACCCAGTACTTC
>13|NA|TRBJ1-1|TRBV5-1|few
CASSFRHDTEAFF
TGCGCCAGCAGCTTCAGACACGACACTGAGGCTTTCTTT
>12|NA|TRBJ1-2|TRBV28|NA
CASSPRVHGYTF
TGTGCCAGCAGCCCCAGGGTCCATGGCTACACCTTC
>16|NA|TRBJ2-1|TRBV7-2|few
CASSLGLAGVWDEQFF
TGTGCCAGCAGCTTAGGACTCGCGGGCGTTTGGGATGAGCAGTTCTTC
>14|TRBD1|TRBJ1-5|TRBV5-1|many
CASSLRTGDQPQHF
TGCGCCAGCAGCCTCCGGACAGGGGATCAGCCCCAGCATTTT
>14|TRBD1|TRBJ1-4|TRBV28|many
CASSEQGADEKLFF
TGTGCCAGCAGTGAACAGGGGGCAGATGAAAAACTGTTTTTT
>12|NA|TRBJ1-1|TRBV30|many
CAWSRMNTEAFF
TGTGCCTGGAGTAGGATGAACACTGAAGCTTTCTTT